These 25 T cell receptor beta chains originate from one sample sequenced in a study of T cells expressing NK-cell markers. From the 5' RACE reads, TCRdb lists one entry per CDR3 protein and no DNA. The table lists about 390,000 distinct CDR3 sequences. Input material: blood T cells: a sorted CD56 or NKG2C T cell subset, CD4+ or CD8+ T cells, or bulk PBMC T cells (not recorded which). Every receptor here comes from a woman in her forties or fifties in good health.

The chain links TRBV10-1 to TRBJ2-4; TCRdb indicates TRBD1, and absent DNA this call remains unverified. The germline V gene encodes CDR1 WNHNN and CDR2 SYGVQD (reference sequence). The CDR3 is 13 residues long. The CDR3 sequence is CASSAFRDAPMYF.

The chain employs TRBV29-1 and TRBJ2-7; with no DNA, the TCRdb D assignment of TRBD1 cannot be verified. Germline CDR1 is SQVTM and CDR2 is ANQGSEA. The CDR3 has 12 residues. The CDR3 protein is CSVSQGSYEQYF.

This sequence joins TRBV2 and TRBJ2-7. The CDR3 loop spans 14 amino acids. CDR1 SNHLY and CDR2 FYNNEI come from the germline V gene. CDR3 region: CASRTTRLGYEQYF.

The rearrangement links TRBV5-1 to TRBJ1-2. CDR1 is SGHRS and CDR2 is YFSETQ in the germline V gene. This CDR3 comprises 13 residues. The CDR3 is CASSLAGDYGYTF.

The rearrangement uses TRBV7-9 and TRBJ2-3; TCRdb reports TRBD2, a call that lacks DNA to check it against. Germline-derived CDR1 and CDR2 are SEHNR and FQNEAQ (reference sequence). CDR3 length: 15 residues. The CDR3: CASTPAGVGGDTQYF.

V and J are TRBV30 and TRBJ1-2. The length of the CDR3 is 12 residues. Germline V lookup: CDR1 GTSNPN, CDR2 SVGIG (reference sequence). The CDR3 protein is CAWSLRLYGYTF.

The chain uses TRBV24-1 and TRBJ2-5; there is no DNA to check the TCRdb D call of TRBD1. This CDR3 comprises 18 residues. Looked up from germline, CDR1 is KGHDR and CDR2 is SFDVKD. CDR3 in amino acids: CATSDSAPGQGAVETQYF.

This chain links TRBV7-6 with TRBJ1-4; TCRdb's D call of TRBD1 is untestable without DNA. This CDR3 is built from 18 residues. Germline V gene lookup returns CDR1 SGHVS and CDR2 FNYEAQ. CDR3 region: CASSLWAKAPLTNEKLFF.

The genes are TRBV12-3 or TRBV12-4 and TRBJ2-3; TCRdb reports TRBD1, a call that lacks DNA to check it against. The CDR3 has 14 residues. CDR3 sequence reads: CASTPLRFTDTQYF.

The genes are TRBV5-1 and TRBJ1-1. Germline CDR1 is SGHRS and CDR2 is YFSETQ. There are 13 residues in the CDR3. The CDR3 sequence is CASSFGPDTEAFF. The whole variable domain, remainder taken from reference TRBV5-1 and TRBJ1-1, is KAGVTQTPRYLIKTRGQQVTLSCSPISGHRSVSWYQQTPGQGLQFLFEYFSETQRNKGNFPGRFSGRQFSNSRSEMNVSTLELGDSALYLCASSFGPDTEAFFGQGTRLTVV.

The V and J genes are TRBV11-2 and TRBJ2-1; the D gene TCRdb calls, TRBD1, cannot be checked with no DNA. Germline V CDR1 and CDR2: SGHAT, FQNNGV. The CDR3 has 13 amino acids. CDR3 protein: CASSKQGGDEQFF.

V usage is TRBV5-1 and J usage is TRBJ1-3; the D call from TCRdb, TRBD1, cannot be confirmed without DNA. Germline CDR1 reads SGHRS; CDR2 reads YFSETQ. The CDR3 loop spans 18 amino acids. The CDR3 loop reads CASSLGPLPGASGNTIYF.

The genes are TRBV24-1 and TRBJ2-4; there is no DNA to check the TCRdb D call of TRBD1. CDR3 length: 12 residues. Germline V lookup: CDR1 KGHDR, CDR2 SFDVKD. The CDR3 here is CATSGPGNIQYF.

The chain couples TRBV12-3 or TRBV12-4 to TRBJ2-7; TCRdb's D call of TRBD1 is untestable without DNA. The CDR3 spans 14 residues. CDR3 sequence: CASSTTVGYGEQYF.

J is TRBJ2-5 and V is TRBV25-1; TCRdb gives TRBD1 as the D gene, but with no DNA this cannot be confirmed. The CDR3 spans 13 residues. Germline CDR1 reads MGHDK; CDR2 reads SYGVNS. CDR3: CASVPPGQETQYF.

J is TRBJ2-1 and V is TRBV12-3 or TRBV12-4; with no DNA, the TCRdb D assignment of TRBD1 cannot be verified. This CDR3 has 13 residues. The CDR3 protein is CASSPPDRREQFF.

The chain uses TRBV29-1 and TRBJ2-1. The CDR3 has 16 residues. The germline V gene has CDR1 SQVTM and CDR2 ANQGSEA. This CDR3 is CSVEGSASYSYNEQFF.

The chain joins TRBV4-2 to TRBJ2-2; TCRdb names TRBD2, which stays unverified in the absence of DNA. The CDR3 length is 15 residues. Germline CDR1 LGHNA, CDR2 YNFKEQ. The chain's CDR3 is CASSPGLENTGELFF.

The chain combines TRBV13 with TRBJ2-3; TCRdb picks TRBD2, but there is no DNA to check that call. This CDR3 is 15 amino acids long. Germline CDR1 is PRHDT and CDR2 is FYEKMQ (reference sequence). CDR3: CASSIWTSGTDTQYF.

J is TRBJ2-7 and V is TRBV4-1; lacking DNA, the TRBD2 call made by TCRdb goes unchecked. The CDR3 consists of 14 residues. Germline values: CDR1 MGHRA, CDR2 YSYEKL. The CDR3 protein is CASSPGLATYEQYF.

This chain uses TRBV3-1 with TRBJ1-2. The CDR3 is 12 residues long. Germline V gene lookup returns CDR1 LGHDT and CDR2 YNNKEL (reference sequence). The CDR3 loop reads CASSQVSYGYTF.

This sequence joins TRBV11-2 and TRBJ2-1; TCRdb names TRBD2, which stays unverified in the absence of DNA. This CDR3 comprises 16 residues. Looked up from germline, CDR1 is SGHAT and CDR2 is FQNNGV. The CDR3 here is CASRGAGRAVYNEQFF.

The genes are TRBV12-3 or TRBV12-4 and TRBJ1-1; with no DNA, the TCRdb D assignment of TRBD1 cannot be verified. This CDR3 contains 13 residues. CDR3 loop: CANTRGGVTEAFF.

J is TRBJ2-5 and V is TRBV3-1; absent DNA, TCRdb's TRBD2 call cannot be checked. The CDR3 sequence is 16 residues long. Germline-derived CDR1 and CDR2 are LGHDT and YNNKEL (reference sequence). This CDR3 reads CASSLASGSGSVTQYF.

This sequence joins TRBV29-1 and TRBJ1-2; with no DNA, the TCRdb D assignment of TRBD1 cannot be verified. The CDR3 contains 12 residues. Germline V gives CDR1 SQVTM, CDR2 ANQGSEA. CDR3: CSVPMGTAGYTF.